These T cell receptor beta chains were read from a single sample in a study of shared clonotypes between healthy human individuals. Here immunoSEQ multiplex PCR was the method, and the copy in TCRdb shows in-frame clones only, minus some. The sample records about 2.1 million clones, 85% to 95% being singletons. What was sequenced was naive CD8+ T cells from PBMCs. The receptors originated from a man younger than 35 in good health. Some clones in this sample may be carry-over from other donors' samples. Both conserved end residues are part of each CDR3. Fields, in order: clone size, J gene, D gene, V gene, CDR3 protein, CDR3 DNA. The D gene is left open where the match is weak. Only part of the rows carry a size: once, few, many, or a class if the clone is expanded.

abundance: .; j_gene: TRBJ2-1; d_gene: .; v_gene: TRBV13; CDR3aa: CASSPLSVYNEQFF; CDR3nt: TGTGCCAGCAGCCCCCTCTCCGTTTACAATGAGCAGTTCTTC
abundance: few; j_gene: TRBJ1-1; d_gene: .; v_gene: TRBV28; CDR3aa: CASSFYRYTEAFF; CDR3nt: TGTGCCAGCAGTTTTTACCGGTACACTGAAGCTTTCTTT
abundance: .; j_gene: TRBJ2-3; d_gene: .; v_gene: TRBV7-9; CDR3aa: CASSSALRTSTDTQYF; CDR3nt: TGTGCCAGCAGCTCAGCCCTGAGAACTAGCACAGATACGCAGTATTTT
abundance: .; j_gene: TRBJ2-5; d_gene: .; v_gene: TRBV7-9; CDR3aa: CASSSPGGGRGETQYF; CDR3nt: TGTGCCAGCAGCTCCCCAGGGGGAGGGCGGGGAGAGACCCAGTACTTC
abundance: .; j_gene: TRBJ1-5; d_gene: .; v_gene: TRBV7-6; CDR3aa: CASSLEPLNPQHF; CDR3nt: TGTGCCAGCAGCTTAGAACCTCTCAATCCCCAGCATTTT
abundance: .; j_gene: TRBJ1-4; d_gene: .; v_gene: TRBV5-1; CDR3aa: CASSLFSRRDEKLFF; CDR3nt: TGCGCCAGCAGCTTGTTTAGCCGAAGGGATGAAAAACTGTTTTTT
abundance: .; j_gene: TRBJ1-2; d_gene: .; v_gene: TRBV19; CDR3aa: CASTSWGADGYTF; CDR3nt: TGTGCCAGCACATCGTGGGGGGCTGATGGCTACACCTTC
abundance: .; j_gene: TRBJ2-7; d_gene: .; v_gene: TRBV15; CDR3aa: CATSIIGGTWLGEQYF; CDR3nt: TGTGCCACCAGCATTATCGGGGGGACATGGCTCGGCGAGCAGTACTTC
abundance: .; j_gene: TRBJ2-6; d_gene: .; v_gene: TRBV7-9; CDR3aa: CASSPGLWGADSGANVLTF; CDR3nt: TGTGCCAGCAGTCCTGGCCTGTGGGGGGCCGACTCTGGGGCCAACGTCCTGACTTTC
abundance: .; j_gene: TRBJ1-4; d_gene: .; v_gene: TRBV4-2; CDR3aa: CATPCEKLFF; CDR3nt: TGTGCCACCCCTTGTGAAAAACTGTTTTTT
abundance: .; j_gene: TRBJ1-2; d_gene: .; v_gene: TRBV5-6; CDR3aa: CASSLAPQSYGYTF; CDR3nt: TGTGCCAGCAGCTTGGCTCCACAGAGCTATGGCTACACCTTC
abundance: .; j_gene: TRBJ2-7; d_gene: .; v_gene: TRBV27; CDR3aa: CASSSTGTDSYEQYF; CDR3nt: TGTGCCAGCAGTTCTACCGGGACGGACTCCTACGAGCAGTACTTC